This passage covers 26 T cell receptor beta chains from one sample sequenced in a study of T cell repertoires in cytomegalovirus infection. MiXCR, applied by TCRdb to the reads, yields one record per CDR3 protein. Of 600,000 to 800,000 distinct CDR3 sequences detected, roughly 26% appear once; the ten largest clones hold less than 9.5%. The source material was CD8+ T cells from PBMCs. The receptors were gathered from a human donor in good health (CMV status not recorded). Some clones in this sample may be carry-over from other donors' samples.

The sample holds many counts of this clonotype. CDR3 residues: CASSKRGQRNNEQFF. DNA of the CDR3: TGTGCCAGCAGCAAGAGGGGACAGAGAAACAATGAGCAGTTCTTC. The chain recombines TRBV5-6 with TRBJ2-1; TRBD1 matches at 7 bases. The V and J ends lost 4 bases and 5 bases, in that order; junction bases with no gene match: 9. The CDR3 length is 15 residues. Germline V CDR1 and CDR2: SGHDT, YYEEEE.

This clonotype showed up many times. V is TRBV6-6 and J is TRBJ1-5; D perhaps matches TRBD1 (6 bases). CDR3 length: 15 amino acids. Looked up from germline, CDR1 is MNHNY and CDR2 is SVGAGI (reference sequence). V lost 0 bases to trimming and J lost 1 base, with 7 bases between them. For the CDR3, the DNA is TGTGCCAGCAGTTACTCCACAGGGAGCAATCAGCCCCAGCATTTT. Translating it yields CASSYSTGSNQPQHF.

The sample holds a few counts of this clonotype. A much larger clone lies a single base off, so this may be a read error. The rearrangement uses TRBV5-6 and TRBJ2-2; D is undetermined. V was pared by 1 base and J by 6 bases, with 4 bases between. Germline CDR1 reads SGHDT; CDR2 reads YYEEEE. CDR3 size: 12 residues. This CDR3 reads CASSLTPGELFF. The CDR3 DNA reads as TGTGCCAGCAGCTTGACTCCCGGGGAGCTGTTTTTT.

This clonotype showed up just a few times. This chain joins TRBV2 and TRBJ2-7; TRBD1 matches at 7 bases. The CDR3 consists of 13 residues. J was trimmed by 3 bases and V by 6 bases; bases with no gene match: 5. Germline CDR1 reads SNHLY; CDR2 reads FYNNEI. As DNA, the CDR3 is TGTGCCAGCAGAGACAGGGATGGCTACGAGCAGTACTTC. This translates into CASRDRDGYEQYF.

This clonotype was seen more than once but under ten times. The V call is TRBV11-2, the J call TRBJ2-1; 9 positions agree with TRBD1. V shed 5 bases and J 5 bases; nucleotides not matched to a gene: 1. The CDR3 is 13 amino acids. Germline CDR1 reads SGHAT; CDR2 reads FQNNGV. This chain's CDR3 is CASSRTGDNEQFF. In DNA form, the CDR3 reads TGTGCCAGCAGCCGGACAGGGGACAATGAGCAGTTCTTC. The whole variable domain, remainder taken from reference TRBV11-2 and TRBJ2-1, is EAGVAQSPRYKIIEKRQSVAFWCNPISGHATLYWYQQILGQGPKLLIQFQNNGVVDDSQLPKDRFSAERLKGVDSTLKIQPAKLEDSAVYLCASSRTGDNEQFFGPGTRLTVL.

The V and J genes are TRBV28 and TRBJ2-5; TRBD1 aligns across 8 bases. With V trimmed by 2 bases and J by 3 bases, 8 bases remained unmatched. Germline V lookup: CDR1 MDHEN, CDR2 SYDVKM. The CDR3 spans 16 residues. CDR3 in DNA: TGTGCCAGCAGTTTAACCGCGACAGGGGTGGAAGAGACCCAGTACTTC. This translates into CASSLTATGVEETQYF.

This chain connects TRBV7-2 to TRBJ1-2, with 10 bases that match TRBD1. CDR3 length equals 15 residues. Germline trimming cut 2 bases from V and 8 bases from J; bases unmatched to any gene: 8. The germline gives CDR1 SGHTA, CDR2 FQGNSA. The CDR3 loop reads CASSLSRTGGHGYTF. DNA for the CDR3: TGTGCCAGCAGCTTATCGCGGACAGGGGGACACGGCTACACCTTC.

This sequence joins TRBV29-1 and TRBJ2-3; no clear D gene. Per the germline V gene, CDR1 is SQVTM and CDR2 is ANQGSEA. This CDR3 region has 16 residues. V was shortened by 1 base and J by 0 bases, with 14 bases between the two germline ends. CDR3 bases: TGCAGCGTTGAAGGTCAATGGGATGCCAGCACAGATACGCAGTATTTT. It is translated as CSVEGQWDASTDTQYF.

J is TRBJ2-2 and V is TRBV29-1; 8 bases map to TRBD1. Germline V CDR1 and CDR2: SQVTM, ANQGSEA. V shed 7 bases, J shed 3 bases, and the junction held 13 bases outside the gene matches. The CDR3 has 16 amino acids. Here the CDR3 reads CSARWAGGEDTGELFF. Written as DNA, the CDR3 is TGCAGCGCACGTTGGGCAGGGGGCGAAGACACCGGGGAGCTGTTTTTT.

Ten or more counts support this clonotype. V usage is TRBV7-8 and J usage is TRBJ1-1; a possible D gene is TRBD1 (6 bases). The germline CDR1 and CDR2 sequences are SGHVS and FQNEAQ. The CDR3 runs 17 residues. V lost 7 bases to trimming and J lost 1 base, with 22 bases between them. The CDR3 DNA is TGTGCCAGCATCCGAGCCTCCTCCCGGGACAAGAACACTGAAGCTTTCTTT. Translated, it gives CASIRASSRDKNTEAFF.

A single count supports this clonotype. This chain uses TRBV28 with TRBJ1-5; D may match TRBD1 or TRBD2 (5 bases each). Gene TRBJ2-3 matches the end of the DNA better, so the J call may be wrong. CDR1 is MDHEN, CDR2 SYDVKM, per germline. The CDR3 contains 14 residues. CDR3 protein: CASSPSRGHQPQYF. The CDR3 DNA reads TGTGCCAGCAGTCCCTCGAGGGGCCATCAGCCCCAGTATTTT.

This clonotype was found many times. The chain couples TRBV7-9 to TRBJ2-7, with D perhaps matching TRBD2 (6 bases). The V gene lost 5 bases and the J gene lost 0 bases, with 8 bases spanning the gap. Looked up from germline, CDR1 is SEHNR and CDR2 is FQNEAQ (reference sequence). The CDR3 length is 13 residues. CDR3 DNA sequence: TGTGCCAGCAGCCGGGACTCCTCCTACGAGCAGTACTTC. This gives the protein CASSRDSSYEQYF.

The V gene is TRBV7-9, the J gene TRBJ1-1; TRBD1 agrees at 8 bases. Germline V CDR1 and CDR2: SEHNR, FQNEAQ (reference sequence). The CDR3 runs to 16 residues. The trim removed 4 bases at V and 1 base at J, leaving 8 bases unmatched. The CDR3 here is CASSSGTGVSNTEAFF. The CDR3 DNA is TGTGCCAGCAGCTCCGGGACAGGAGTTTCGAACACTGAAGCTTTCTTT. Combining the CDR3 with reference TRBV7-9 and TRBJ1-1 gives the whole variable domain DTGVSQNPRHKITKRGQNVTFRCDPISEHNRLYWYRQTLGQGPEFLTYFQNEAQLEKSRLLSDRFSAERPKGSFSTLEIQRTEQGDSAMYLCASSSGTGVSNTEAFFGQGTRLTVV.

This clonotype was detected a few times. The chain combines TRBV20-1 with TRBJ2-7, with D hard to call. Trimming cost V 5 bases and J 3 bases, with 2 bases left between them. Germline lookup yields CDR1 DFQATT and CDR2 SNEGSKA (reference sequence). The CDR3 runs to 9 residues. CDR3 amino acids: CSAGYEQYF. The DNA of the CDR3 is TGCAGTGCTGGCTACGAGCAGTACTTC.

This clonotype was observed a few times. J is TRBJ2-2 and V is TRBV6-5; 7 positions match TRBD2. Trimming at V came to 0 bases and at J to 3 bases, leaving 10 bases not matched to a gene. CDR1 is MNHEY, CDR2 SVGAGI, per germline. The CDR3 consists of 18 residues. The DNA for the CDR3 is TGTGCCAGCAGTTACTCCGGGGGGACCTTTCTTTACACCGGGGAGCTGTTTTTT. Protein sequence: CASSYSGGTFLYTGELFF.

DNA of the CDR3: TGTGCCAGCAGCTTGGGGGTAGGCGGCCAGCCCCAGCATTTT. Protein: CASSLGVGGQPQHF. This chain connects TRBV5-6 to TRBJ1-5; the D is unclear. The CDR3 extends over 14 amino acids. Between the trimmed V and J ends, which lost 0 bases and 7 bases, there was a span of 11 bases. The germline CDR1 and CDR2 sequences are SGHDT and YYEEEE. The full variable domain, in which reference TRBV5-6 and TRBJ1-5 provide the parts outside the CDR3, is DAGVTQSPTHLIKTRGQQVTLRCSPKSGHDTVSWYQQALGQGPQFIFQYYEEEERQRGNFPDRFSGHQFPNYSSELNVNALLLGDSALYLCASSLGVGGQPQHFGDGTRLSIL.

This clonotype was seen more than once but under ten times. The V and J genes are TRBV15 and TRBJ1-4, with 7 bases lining up with TRBD1. CDR3 length equals 16 residues. J was trimmed by 4 bases and V by 0 bases; bases with no gene match: 5. CDR1 and CDR2 from the germline V gene are LNHNV and YYDKDF (reference sequence). The CDR3 loop is CATSREGTAYNEKLFF. In nucleotides, the CDR3 is TGTGCCACCAGCAGAGAGGGGACAGCGTATAATGAAAAACTGTTTTTT.

The chain has TRBV25-1 and TRBJ2-7; 8 bases map to TRBD1. Germline trimming cut 3 bases from V and 5 bases from J; bases unmatched to any gene: 3. Germline V gene lookup returns CDR1 MGHDK and CDR2 SYGVNS. The CDR3 is 13 residues long. The CDR3 loop reads CASSDQDRDEQYF. DNA for the CDR3: TGTGCCAGCAGTGACCAGGACAGGGACGAGCAGTACTTC.

This clonotype came up once. This may arise from a read error, as a much more abundant clone is one base away. The V and J genes are TRBV7-6 and TRBJ2-5, with D perhaps TRBD2 (5 bases). The length of the CDR3 is 18 residues. V lost 5 bases, J lost 2 bases, and 24 bases lay in between. Germline CDR1 and CDR2: SGHVS and FNYEAQ. The CDR3 spells CASSKPRTFSGRQETQYF. The CDR3 DNA reads as TGTGCCAGCAGCAAGCCTAGGACTTTCTCGGGCAGACAAGAGACCCAGTACTTC.

A few counts support this clonotype. V usage is TRBV19 and J usage is TRBJ1-2; possible D gene TRBD1, 5 bases. CDR3 length equals 14 residues. The ends were cut back, 5 bases at V and 3 bases at J, with 13 bases in the middle. Per germline, CDR1 LNHDA and CDR2 SQIVND (reference sequence). The CDR3 bases are TGTGCCAGTAGTCGAATGGACACCTACTATGGCTACACCTTC. Protein product: CASSRMDTYYGYTF.

The gene calls are TRBV7-6 and TRBJ1-1; TRBD1 might be the D (6 bases). CDR3 size: 15 residues. Germline-derived CDR1 and CDR2 are SGHVS and FNYEAQ. Trimming removed 2 bases from V and 1 base from J, with 11 bases in between. CDR3 region: CASSLLAGENTEAFF. In DNA form, the CDR3 reads TGTGCCAGCAGCTTATTGGCAGGGGAGAACACTGAAGCTTTCTTT.

The chain recombines TRBV29-1 with TRBJ1-2; possible D gene TRBD1, 6 bases. This CDR3 has 11 amino acids. V was clipped by 5 bases and J by 6 bases, with 10 bases between them. Germline CDR1 is SQVTM and CDR2 is ANQGSEA. The CDR3, as DNA: TGCAGCGTTCACAGGGCTGATGGCTACACCTTC. This gives the protein CSVHRADGYTF.

This clonotype occurred a few times. The rearrangement links TRBV6-6 to TRBJ1-3; 10 nucleotides line up with TRBD1. The length of the CDR3 is 17 residues. Trimming took 5 bases from V and 0 from J; bases not matched to a gene: 7. Germline V CDR1 and CDR2: MNHNY, SVGAGI (reference sequence). The CDR3 bases are TGTGCCAGCAGTAACACGGGACAGGGGAGCTCTGGAAACACCATATATTTT. Translated, it gives CASSNTGQGSSGNTIYF.

This clonotype has a handful of counts. This chain uses TRBV20-1 with TRBJ1-5; perhaps TRBD1 as D (5 bases). The germline gives CDR1 DFQATT, CDR2 SNEGSKA (reference sequence). Trimming pared 0 bases from V and 6 bases from J, leaving 12 bases between. This CDR3 has 14 residues. The CDR3 DNA is TGCAGTGCTAGAGATCCGCAGGGAAGTCAGCCCCAGCATTTT. It translates to CSARDPQGSQPQHF.

As concerns this clonotype: It may be a read error: a sequence one base away is much more abundant. This chain links TRBV12-3 or TRBV12-4 with TRBJ2-2; TRBD1 agrees at 9 bases. J lost 2 bases, V lost 5 bases, and 6 bases had no gene match. The CDR3 is 16 residues long. DNA of the CDR3: TGTGCCAGCAGTAAACTGGGACAGGGCAACACCGGGGAGCTGTTTTTT. This translates into CASSKLGQGNTGELFF.

This sequence joins TRBV13 and TRBJ2-3; a possible D gene is TRBD1 (6 bases). Germline CDR1 and CDR2: PRHDT and FYEKMQ (reference sequence). V was trimmed by 10 bases and J by 4 bases, leaving 12 bases between them. This CDR3 region has 12 residues. This chain's CDR3 is CATGGHADTQYF. The CDR3 region has the DNA TGTGCCACTGGGGGCCACGCAGATACGCAGTATTTT. Full variable domain (missing parts from reference TRBV13 and TRBJ2-3): AAGVIQSPRHLIKEKRETATLKCYPIPRHDTVYWYQQGPGQDPQFLISFYEKMQSDKGSIPDRFSAQQFSDYHSELNMSSLELGDSALYFCATGGHADTQYFGPGTRLTVL.